This paragraph reports one TCR beta chain. Its antigen remains unknown. This specimen belongs to a study of T-cell reconstitution after alpha-beta-depleted transplantation in children. Study-wide results and limits: Counts and diversity of T cells one year after transplant came mostly from newly produced T cells. In patients about two months after transplant, alpha-beta T cells reportedly arose from several hundred expanded graft clones. Surviving recipient T cells and thymic progenitors accounted for the high day-60 TCRbeta diversity observed in some patients.

Unique molecular identifiers were incorporated into the prepared TCRbeta library. TCRdb reprocessed the PCR reads with MiXCR, giving one entry per CDR3 protein. The sample has 780,000 or so distinct CDR3 sequences, 16% seen once. The V end lost 5 bases, the J end lost 7 bases, and 16 bases lay between the germline ends. From germline, CDR1 is SEHNR and CDR2 FQNEAQ (reference sequence). This CDR3 spans 14 amino acids. The sample was PBMCs, mostly from graft donor cells, taken 360 days after TCRalphabeta/CD19-depleted stem cell transplant. The chain links TRBV7-9 to TRBJ2-3, with a possible D match to TRBD1 (5 bases). The receptor's source is a male patient under 18 who had a stem cell transplant for acute lymphoblastic leukemia, so the T cells may come from the graft donor. The CDR3 DNA follows: TGTGCCAGCAGCCTAGTGAATCAGGGCCATACGCAGTATTTT. Translated, it gives CASSLVNQGHTQYF.